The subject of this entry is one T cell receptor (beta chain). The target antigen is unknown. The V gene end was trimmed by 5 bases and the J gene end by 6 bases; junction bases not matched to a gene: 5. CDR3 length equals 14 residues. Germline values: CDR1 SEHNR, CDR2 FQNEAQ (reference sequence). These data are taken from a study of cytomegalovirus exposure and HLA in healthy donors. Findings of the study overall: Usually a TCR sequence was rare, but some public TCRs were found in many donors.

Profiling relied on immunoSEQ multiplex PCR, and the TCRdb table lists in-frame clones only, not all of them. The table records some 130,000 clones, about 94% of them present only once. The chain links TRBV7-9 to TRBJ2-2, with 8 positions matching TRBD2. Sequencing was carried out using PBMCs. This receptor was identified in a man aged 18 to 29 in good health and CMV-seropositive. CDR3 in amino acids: CASSEGLVAGELFF. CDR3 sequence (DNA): TGTGCCAGCAGCGAGGGACTAGTTGCCGGGGAGCTGTTTTTT.